This paragraph reports one T cell receptor beta chain. There are 18 residues in the CDR3. V was pared by 5 bases and J by 7 bases, with 19 bases of the junction left unmatched. From germline, CDR1 is SGHVS and CDR2 FQNEAQ. The data were produced by immunoSEQ multiplex PCR, yet TCRdb's version contains in-frame clones alone and is incomplete. The sample includes about 15,000 clones, about 85% seen only once; the top ten take around 37%. The sample belongs to a study of T cells in narcolepsy. The clonotype was recovered from a human donor in good health. The chain employs TRBV7-8 and TRBJ2-1; 8 bases fit TRBD2. The sample taken for sequencing was memory (CD45RA-) CD4+ T cells from blood. The CDR3 DNA sequence: TGTGCCAGCAGCCCTTACCGGGACCTAGAGAAGCGGGGGAATGAGCAGTTCTTC. It codes for CASSPYRDLEKRGNEQFF. Drawing the rest from reference TRBV7-8 and TRBJ2-1, the complete variable domain is GAGVSQSPRYKVAKRGQDVALRCDPISGHVSLFWYQQALGQGPEFLTYFQNEAQLDKSGLPSDRFFAERPEGSVSTLKIQRTQQEDSAVYLCASSPYRDLEKRGNEQFFGPGTRLTVL.